The 3 T cell receptor beta chains reported below all come from one sample, sequenced in a study of breast tumors, draining lymph nodes, adjacent tissues. Samples came from axillary lymph nodes draining the breast cancer. MiXCR, run by TCRdb on the multiplex PCR reads, gives a single entry per CDR3 protein. This table has 200,000 or so distinct CDR3 sequences, around 33% appearing once. Material for sequencing was axillary lymph node tissue. Receptors were obtained from a female donor with breast cancer. Some clones in this sample may be carry-over from other donors' samples.

This clonotype was observed at least ten times. The gene calls are TRBV7-2 and TRBJ2-3; 10 nucleotides line up with TRBD2. Germline V gene data show CDR1 as SGHTA and CDR2 as FQGNSA. V trimming: 4 bases; J trimming: 3 bases; junction bases outside the gene matches: 10. This CDR3 spans 17 amino acids. CDR3 in amino acids: CASSSELAGGGTDTQYF. DNA of the CDR3: TGTGCCAGCAGCTCCGAATTAGCGGGGGGTGGAACAGATACGCAGTATTTT.

In the case of this clonotype: Germline and junction disagree at one end, which may indicate a read error. This chain connects TRBV7-2 to TRBJ1-6, with a possible D match to TRBD1 (5 bases). Germline values: CDR1 SGHTA, CDR2 FQGNSA. This CDR3 comprises 16 residues. CDR3 coding DNA: TGTGCCAGCAGCACGAGGGACGGCCCCTATAATTCGCCCCTCCACTTT. Amino acid sequence: CASSTRDGPYNSPLHF.

This clonotype was observed many times. The J gene is TRBJ2-1, the V gene TRBV16, with D unclear. The germline V gene has CDR1 KGHSY and CDR2 FQNENV. This CDR3 region has 12 residues. The germline V and J ends were trimmed by 2 bases and 8 bases, with 7 bases remaining between them. The CDR3 region is CASSQMEDEQFF. Here the CDR3 DNA reads TGTGCCAGCAGCCAAATGGAAGATGAGCAGTTCTTC.